This TCR beta chain appears in the sequencing data of a study of vaccination and CD4 T cells after COVID-19. At the Johns Hopkins FTIC core, DNA taken from cultured CD4+ T cells was sequenced by way of the Oncomine TCR Beta short-read assay. One entry per CDR3 protein results from TCRdb running MiXCR on the PCR reads. The table includes more than 9,000 distinct CDR3 sequences, more than 55% detected once. Treatment noted: roughly nine-day PBMC culture with coronavirus spike peptide pools or control peptides (ViraFEST assay). This clonotype has only a few counts. The antigen is not known. V shed 0 bases, J shed 1 base, and the junction held 4 bases outside the gene matches. This CDR3 comprises 17 residues. From germline, CDR1 is SGHNT and CDR2 YENEEA.

The sequence derives from a human donor who had recovered from COVID-19. Input material: CD4+ T cells from blood, cultured in vitro. V and J are TRBV11-3 and TRBJ2-3, with 10 bases fitting TRBD2. CDR3 sequence: CASSLDTLAGGTDTQYF. CDR3 coding DNA: TGTGCCAGCAGCTTAGATACCCTAGCGGGAGGCACAGATACGCAGTATTTT.